This is a list of T cell receptor beta chains from one sample in a study of identical twins' blood T cells. TCRdb reprocessed the 5' RACE reads via MiXCR and lists one record per CDR3 protein. The data show hundreds of thousands of distinct CDR3 sequences, under 30% seen once. Sequencing was done on a sample of PBMCs. These receptors all stem from a woman aged 18-49 years in good health. CDR3s include the opening cysteine and the closing phenylalanine or tryptophan. A D gene is named only where the DNA matches it firmly. Expanded clones are given a class, and other clones once, few, many or no size at all.

NA	NA	14	TRBV12-3/TRBV12-4	TRBJ1-1	TGTGCCAGCAGTTTATTTAGGGGGATCGCTGAAGCTTTCTTT	CASSLFRGIAEAFF
few	TRBD2	13	TRBV10-3	TRBJ2-2	TGTGCCATCAGTAGGGAGGGAATCGGGGAGCTGTTTTTT	CAISREGIGELFF
few	NA	12	TRBV29-1	TRBJ1-5	TGCAGCGTTGGCGGGGAGAATCAGCCCCAGCATTTT	CSVGGENQPQHF
few	NA	14	TRBV11-3	TRBJ2-3	TGTGCCAGCAGCTTACTCACAACCGGGGGTTTTGAGTATTTT	CASSLLTTGGFEYF
NA	NA	11	TRBV20-1	TRBJ2-7	TGCAGTGCTACCTACAGCTACGAGCAGTACTTC	CSATYSYEQYF
few	NA	12	TRBV2	TRBJ2-1	TGTGCCAGCAGTGAGCAGTCAAATGAGCAGTTCTTC	CASSEQSNEQFF
NA	NA	15	TRBV18	TRBJ1-2	TGTGCCAGCTCACTGAACCAAGACAGGATCTATGGCTACACCTTC	CASSLNQDRIYGYTF
NA	NA	11	TRBV30	TRBJ1-3	TGTGCCCGGCCCCTTGGAAACACCATATATTTT	CARPLGNTIYF
NA	NA	15	TRBV29-1	TRBJ2-1	TGCAGCGTTGACCGAGGACTTGGGGGCTACAATGAGCAGTTCTTC	CSVDRGLGGYNEQFF
few	NA	12	TRBV12-3/TRBV12-4	TRBJ2-7	TGTGCCAGCAGTTTAGCGGGGAACGAGCAGTACTTC	CASSLAGNEQYF